A selection of T cell receptor beta chains follows, all from one sample in a study of T cell repertoires in cytomegalovirus infection. No antigen has been assigned to these receptors. From the reads, TCRdb called clonotypes with MiXCR, one entry per CDR3 protein. This table has some 480,000 distinct CDR3 sequences, about 33% appearing once. The specimen was cultured PBMCs, collected from culture after CMV antigen stimulation. These receptors originate from a human donor in good health (CMV status not recorded). Some clones in this sample may be carry-over from other donors' samples. Each CDR3 is given with its conserved first and last residue. The D gene is left open where the match is weak. The size field is filled for only some rows; it gives once, few, many or a size class.

TRBV2	TRBJ1-2	NA	TRBD1	13	TGTGCCAACCACGAACGGACAGGGAATGGCTACACCTTC	CANHERTGNGYTF
TRBV7-9	TRBJ2-7	NA	NA	14	TGTGCCAGCAGCGAACGTACTACTCTGTACGAGCAGTACTTC	CASSERTTLYEQYF
TRBV27	TRBJ2-3	NA	TRBD2	16	TGTGCCAGCAGATGGACTAGCGGGAGGCCCACAGATACGCAGTATTTT	CASRWTSGRPTDTQYF
TRBV19	TRBJ2-7	few	NA	13	TGTGCCAGTAGACGGCCCGGCGGCTACGAGCAGTACTTC	CASRRPGGYEQYF
TRBV7-2	TRBJ2-1	few	NA	16	TGTGCCAGCAGCTTAATGGGCGGGATAGCCTACAATGAGCAGTTCTTC	CASSLMGGIAYNEQFF
TRBV20-1	TRBJ2-5	few	TRBD2	17	TGCAGTGCTAGAGTATACTACCTAGCGGGAGTTGAAGAGACCCAGTACTTC	CSARVYYLAGVEETQYF
TRBV20-1	TRBJ1-2	few	TRBD1	15	TGCAGTGCTAGACGAAGACAGGGATCATACTATGGCTACACCTTC	CSARRRQGSYYGYTF
TRBV7-2	TRBJ1-2	many	TRBD1	14	TGTGCCAGCAGCTTAGTTGAGACAGGGTACGGCTACACCTTC	CASSLVETGYGYTF
TRBV2	TRBJ2-1	NA	TRBD2	13	TGTGCCAGCAGTGCCCTAGCGGGAAGTGAGCAGTTCTTC	CASSALAGSEQFF
TRBV7-9	TRBJ2-5	many	NA	15	TGTGCCAGCAGCTTAGTCGACTTAGCGAGGGAGACCCAGTACTTC	CASSLVDLARETQYF
TRBV29-1	TRBJ2-2	NA	NA	14	TGCAGCGTCCAAACAGGGAGGCACACCGGGGAGCTGTTTTTT	CSVQTGRHTGELFF
TRBV5-1	TRBJ2-3	NA	NA	17	TGCGCCAGCAGCTTGGACGGACCTACCGCCAGCACAGATACGCAGTATTTT	CASSLDGPTASTDTQYF
TRBV7-2	TRBJ2-3	few	TRBD2	15	TGTGCCAGCAGCTCCGAGGGACTAGCGGGAGGCCCCCAGTATTTT	CASSSEGLAGGPQYF
TRBV20-1	TRBJ1-5	few	TRBD1	15	TGCAGTGCTAGAGTTCACAGGGGGCAGGTTCAGCCCCAGCATTTT	CSARVHRGQVQPQHF
TRBV7-6	TRBJ2-1	many	NA	16	TGTGCCAGCAGCCCTCCCGGGCGGGCGAACTACAATGAGCAGTTCTTC	CASSPPGRANYNEQFF
TRBV28	TRBJ2-6	few	NA	16	TGTGCCAGCAGTTTAGGGGGGGCATTGGGGGCCAACGTCCTGACTTTC	CASSLGGALGANVLTF
TRBV2	TRBJ2-3	NA	NA	14	TGTGCCAGCAGTGGTCAGTCCGGTTTAGATACGCAGTATTTT	CASSGQSGLDTQYF
TRBV7-2	TRBJ2-7	few	NA	13	TGTGCCAGCACCTCAGGGGGGAGATACGAGCAGTACTTC	CASTSGGRYEQYF